A selection of T cell receptor beta chains follows, all from one sample in a study of blood T cell repertoires in COVID-19. Repertoires were generated with immunoSEQ multiplex PCR, while TCRdb's copy carries only in-frame clones and drops some. The sample consists of 90,000 to 100,000 clones, approximately 84% of them appearing once. What was sequenced was peripheral blood. These receptors all come from a woman aged 55-70 years with acute or convalescent COVID-19. Both conserved end residues are part of each CDR3. The D gene is left open where the match is weak. Clone size appears in some rows only: once, few, many, or a class for an expanded clone.

j_gene | d_gene | v_gene | abundance | len | CDR3aa | CDR3nt
TRBJ2-1 | TRBD2 | TRBV11-1 | NA | 15 | CASSRTSGAYNEQFF | TGTGCCAGCAGCCGTACTAGCGGGGCTTACAATGAGCAGTTCTTC
TRBJ2-7 | TRBD2 | TRBV5-1 | NA | 15 | CASSLDTSDPYEQYF | TGCGCCAGCAGCTTGGATACTAGCGATCCCTACGAGCAGTACTTC
TRBJ2-7 | NA | TRBV4-1 | few | 15 | CASSQDSHSSYEQYF | TGCGCCAGCAGCCAAGATTCACACAGCTCCTACGAGCAGTACTTC
TRBJ2-5 | NA | TRBV18 | NA | 13 | CASSPSFLETQYF | TGTGCCAGCTCACCGTCGTTCCTAGAGACCCAGTACTTC
TRBJ2-5 | TRBD2 | TRBV14 | once | 16 | CASSPYPGLAGETQYF | TGTGCCAGCAGCCCCTATCCCGGACTAGCGGGAGAGACCCAGTACTTC
TRBJ2-7 | NA | TRBV30 | many | 11 | CAWSVQTEQYF | TGTGCCTGGAGTGTCCAGACAGAGCAGTACTTC
TRBJ1-4 | NA | TRBV11-3 | NA | 17 | CASSLYSGWSSGEKLFF | TGTGCCAGCAGCTTATACAGCGGGTGGTCTAGTGGTGAAAAACTGTTTTTT
TRBJ2-2 | TRBD2 | TRBV5-1 | NA | 15 | CASSLELATSRELFF | TGCGCCAGCAGCTTGGAACTAGCGACCTCGAGGGAGCTGTTTTTT
TRBJ2-6 | NA | TRBV7-2 | NA | 16 | CASSLDGVSGANVLTF | TGTGCCAGCAGCTTAGACGGGGTCTCTGGGGCCAACGTCCTGACTTTC
TRBJ1-6 | NA | TRBV7-2 | NA | 15 | CASSRQTWASSPLHF | TGTGCCAGCAGCCGGCAGACATGGGCGAGTTCACCCCTCCACTTT
TRBJ1-6 | TRBD1 | TRBV9 | NA | 17 | CASSVAGTGDYNSPLHF | TGTGCCAGCAGCGTGGCCGGGACAGGCGATTATAATTCACCCCTCCACTTT
TRBJ2-7 | TRBD2 | TRBV13 | many | 14 | CASSGEGGTYEQYF | TGTGCCAGCAGCGGGGAGGGAGGAACCTACGAGCAGTACTTC
TRBJ1-1 | NA | TRBV11-1 | NA | 14 | CASGWGLTGTEAFF | TGTGCCAGCGGCTGGGGACTGACGGGAACTGAAGCTTTCTTT
TRBJ2-1 | NA | TRBV7-6 | NA | 15 | CASSPWGGLYNEQFF | TGTGCCAGCAGCCCTTGGGGGGGCCTCTACAATGAGCAGTTCTTC
TRBJ1-6 | NA | TRBV5-6 | NA | 16 | CASSSIIRQENSPLHF | TGTGCCAGCAGCTCGATCATTCGACAGGAAAATTCACCCCTCCACTTT
TRBJ2-1 | TRBD1 | TRBV7-9 | NA | 14 | CASSDRTGGREQFF | TGTGCCAGCAGCGACAGGACAGGGGGACGGGAGCAGTTCTTC
TRBJ1-2 | NA | TRBV5-1 | NA | 13 | CASRLTGTYGYTF | TGCGCCAGCAGGCTTACAGGGACATATGGCTACACCTTC
TRBJ1-2 | NA | TRBV7-2 | NA | 15 | CASSLGVLEGNGYTF | TGTGCCAGCAGCTTAGGGGTTCTGGAGGGGAATGGCTACACCTTC
TRBJ2-2 | NA | TRBV9 | NA | 19 | CASTRGRGPRYEDTGELFF | TGTGCCAGCACCCGGGGGCGGGGGCCCCGATATGAAGACACCGGGGAGCTGTTTTTT
TRBJ2-7 | NA | TRBV7-3 | NA | 13 | CASSLQANYEQYF | TGTGCCAGCAGCTTACAGGCAAACTACGAGCAGTACTTC
TRBJ1-2 | TRBD1 | TRBV10-3 | NA | 13 | CAISEGTARGYTF | TGTGCCATCAGTGAAGGGACAGCCCGGGGCTACACCTTC
TRBJ1-5 | NA | TRBV5-4 | once | 15 | CASSLAGDSNQPQHF | TGTGCCAGCAGCTTGGCCGGGGATAGCAATCAGCCCCAGCATTTT
TRBJ2-1 | NA | TRBV20-1 | NA | 11 | CSADIRNEQFF | TGCAGTGCCGACATTCGCAATGAGCAGTTCTTC
TRBJ1-1 | NA | TRBV18 | NA | 13 | CASSPLRNTEAFF | TGTGCCAGCTCACCCCTTCGGAACACTGAAGCTTTCTTT
TRBJ2-2 | NA | TRBV30 | NA | 15 | CAWSVLGLNTGELFF | TGTGCCTGGAGTGTATTAGGACTGAACACCGGGGAGCTGTTTTTT
TRBJ2-1 | TRBD2 | TRBV13 | NA | 13 | CASSPGTSREQFF | TGTGCCAGCAGTCCCGGGACTAGCAGAGAGCAGTTCTTC
TRBJ1-1 | NA | TRBV10-3 | NA | 13 | CAISDRPNTEAFF | TGTGCCATCAGTGACAGGCCGAACACTGAAGCTTTCTTT
TRBJ2-1 | TRBD2 | TRBV29-1 | NA | 13 | CTVGGDSYNEQFF | TGCACCGTGGGGGGGGACTCCTACAATGAGCAGTTCTTC
TRBJ1-1 | TRBD1 | TRBV12-3/TRBV12-4 | NA | 13 | CASSRQGGTEAFF | TGTGCCAGCAGCCGACAGGGGGGAACTGAAGCTTTCTTT
TRBJ2-2 | NA | TRBV29-1 | once | 11 | CAYRNTGELFF | TGCGCTTACAGGAACACCGGGGAGCTGTTTTTT
TRBJ1-4 | NA | TRBV3-1/TRBV3-2 | few | 16 | CASSQPRQGSNEKLFF | TGTGCCAGCAGCCAACCAAGGCAGGGGTCTAATGAAAAACTGTTTTTT
TRBJ2-1 | TRBD1 | TRBV30 | NA | 13 | CAWSRTGVNEQFF | TGTGCCTGGAGTCGGACAGGGGTGAATGAGCAGTTCTTC
TRBJ2-3 | TRBD2 | TRBV5-4 | NA | 13 | CASTFGGRDTQYF | TGTGCCAGCACCTTCGGGGGGAGAGATACGCAGTATTTT
TRBJ1-2 | TRBD1 | TRBV19 | once | 16 | CATTPYYRGGIYGYTF | TGTGCCACCACACCTTACTACAGGGGGGGCATCTATGGCTACACCTTC
TRBJ1-1 | NA | TRBV28 | NA | 13 | CASSSLVNTEAFF | TGTGCCAGCAGTTCCCTAGTGAACACTGAAGCTTTCTTT
TRBJ1-6 | TRBD1 | TRBV3-1/TRBV3-2 | NA | 16 | CASSQEDRPYNSPLHF | TGTGCCAGCAGCCAAGAGGACAGGCCTTATAATTCACCCCTCCACTTT
TRBJ2-5 | TRBD2 | TRBV28 | NA | 13 | CASSLRGTETQYF | TGTGCCAGCAGTTTGCGGGGGACGGAGACCCAGTACTTC
TRBJ2-5 | NA | TRBV11-2 | NA | 15 | CASSSLGGQGETQYF | TGTGCCAGCAGCTCACTCGGGGGGCAGGGAGAGACCCAGTACTTC
TRBJ1-5 | NA | TRBV28 | NA | 16 | CASSFPNRISNQPQHF | TGTGCCAGCAGTTTCCCGAACAGGATTAGCAATCAGCCCCAGCATTTT
TRBJ2-5 | NA | TRBV12-3/TRBV12-4 | NA | 13 | CASQNRGGETQYF | TGTGCCAGCCAAAACCGGGGTGGGGAGACCCAGTACTTC
TRBJ2-1 | NA | TRBV2 | few | 14 | CASSLNRGTNEQFF | TGTGCCAGCAGTTTGAATAGGGGAACGAATGAGCAGTTCTTC
TRBJ1-2 | NA | TRBV6-1 | NA | 13 | CASSERGDYGYTF | TGTGCCAGCAGTGAACGGGGGGACTATGGCTACACCTTC
TRBJ1-2 | NA | TRBV7-2 | NA | 12 | CAGRGGARGYTF | TGTGCCGGCCGGGGCGGGGCGCGAGGCTACACCTTC
TRBJ1-2 | NA | TRBV27 | NA | 13 | CASRLSGFYGYTF | TGTGCCAGCAGGTTAAGTGGCTTCTATGGCTACACCTTC
TRBJ1-4 | NA | TRBV5-1 | NA | 15 | CASSTTGSGFEKLFF | TGCGCCAGCAGCACAACAGGGTCAGGCTTTGAAAAACTGTTTTTT
TRBJ1-5 | TRBD1 | TRBV7-9 | NA | 16 | CASSLGGTGVRQPQHF | TGTGCCAGCAGCTTAGGCGGGACAGGGGTCAGGCAGCCCCAGCATTTT
TRBJ1-1 | NA | TRBV19 | NA | 14 | CASSILTGYTEAFF | TGTGCCAGTAGTATTTTAACAGGGTACACTGAAGCTTTCTTT
TRBJ2-3 | TRBD2 | TRBV24-1 | NA | 17 | CATSDPGGSGDTDTQYF | TGTGCCACCAGTGACCCGGGGGGTAGCGGGGACACAGATACGCAGTATTTT
TRBJ1-2 | TRBD1 | TRBV7-9 | NA | 15 | CASSAPGQTHYGYTF | TGTGCCAGCAGCGCACCGGGACAGACCCACTATGGCTACACCTTC
TRBJ1-2 | NA | TRBV27 | NA | 12 | CASSSGNYGYTF | TGTGCCAGCAGTTCGGGGAACTATGGCTACACCTTC
TRBJ1-2 | TRBD1 | TRBV28 | few | 15 | CASTSGQGHYYGYTF | TGTGCCAGCACTTCCGGACAGGGCCATTACTATGGCTACACCTTC
TRBJ2-5 | NA | TRBV5-4 | NA | 13 | CASSWVGEETQYF | TGTGCCAGCAGCTGGGTGGGAGAAGAGACCCAGTACTTC
TRBJ1-2 | TRBD1 | TRBV27 | NA | 15 | CASSSHRGEAYGYTF | TGTGCCAGCAGTTCCCACAGGGGGGAGGCCTATGGCTACACCTTC
TRBJ1-5 | NA | TRBV23-1 | NA | 17 | CASSQSRWARGYQPQHF | TGCGCCAGCAGTCAATCGAGGTGGGCCAGGGGTTATCAGCCCCAGCATTTT
TRBJ2-1 | TRBD1 | TRBV7-9 | once | 15 | CASSTRDRDYNEQFF | TGTGCCAGCAGCACTAGGGACAGGGACTACAATGAGCAGTTCTTC